Below, 30 T cell receptor beta chains from the same sample are listed, as sequenced in a study of blood T cell repertoires in COVID-19. Sequencing used immunoSEQ multiplex PCR; TCRdb keeps in-frame clones, though not all of them. The sample consists of a few hundred thousand clones, about 90% of them appearing once. The sample comprised peripheral blood. The source of these receptors is a woman aged 30 to 39 with COVID-19, enrolled during active disease.

The genes are TRBV19 and TRBJ1-1; 7 nucleotides line up with TRBD1. The CDR3 spans 15 residues. Germline lookup yields CDR1 LNHDA and CDR2 SQIVND (reference sequence). V gave up 6 bases and J gave up 1 base; unmatched junction bases: 8. Here the CDR3 reads CASSWAGGPNTEAFF. CDR3 sequence (DNA): TGTGCCAGTAGCTGGGCAGGGGGACCGAACACTGAAGCTTTCTTT.

As DNA, the CDR3 is TGTGCCAGCAGCGCTAGCCCCGGTGCTAACTATGGCTACACCTTC. Amino acids: CASSASPGANYGYTF. The chain uses TRBV11-2 and TRBJ1-2; D unclear. CDR3 size: 15 residues. Germline V gene sequence: CDR1 SGHAT, CDR2 FQNNGV. Between the trimmed V and J ends, which lost 5 bases and 0 bases, there was a span of 13 bases.

V usage is TRBV10-3 and J usage is TRBJ1-5, with no clear D. CDR1 is ENHRY and CDR2 is SYGVKD in the germline V gene. Trimming shortened V by 3 bases and J by 5 bases, and 8 bases separated the two germline ends. The CDR3 is 13 residues long. CDR3 sequence: CAISDGEDQPQHF. Written as DNA, the CDR3 is TGTGCCATCAGTGATGGGGAGGATCAGCCCCAGCATTTT.

The rearrangement uses TRBV30 and TRBJ2-7; no reliable D call. The CDR3 is 12 residues long. V lost 0 bases and J 4 bases, leaving 7 bases between the germline ends. Germline assignment: CDR1 GTSNPN and CDR2 SVGIG (reference sequence). CDR3: CAWSVAGYEQYV. Written as DNA, the CDR3 is TGTGCCTGGAGTGTAGCCGGGTACGAGCAGTACGTC.

The rearrangement uses TRBV11-2 and TRBJ2-2; D uncertain. V lost 0 bases and J 6 bases, leaving 8 bases between the germline ends. Germline V lookup: CDR1 SGHAT, CDR2 FQNNGV. The CDR3 contains 14 residues. The CDR3 here is CASSLDSFAGELFF. Written as DNA, the CDR3 is TGTGCCAGCAGCTTAGATAGTTTCGCCGGGGAGCTGTTTTTT.

V gene TRBV10-3 combines with J gene TRBJ2-7; 7 bases line up with TRBD1. This CDR3 is built from 13 residues. Germline CDR1 ENHRY, CDR2 SYGVKD. V dropped 2 bases and J dropped 5; count of bases not matched to a gene: 3. DNA of the CDR3: TGTGCCATCAGTGAGAGGGACAGCCACGAGCAGTACGTC. Protein product: CAISERDSHEQYV.

This sequence joins TRBV19 and TRBJ1-5; 7 nucleotides agree with TRBD1. After removal of 3 bases from V and 7 bases from J, the junction contained 12 bases not matched to a gene. The CDR3 totals 16 residues. Germline V gene sequence: CDR1 LNHDA, CDR2 SQIVND (reference sequence). This CDR3 reads CASSMAYRQGGQPQHF. DNA for the CDR3: TGTGCCAGTAGTATGGCTTACAGACAGGGAGGCCAGCCCCAGCATTTT.

The chain has TRBV28 and TRBJ2-7, with unresolved D. The CDR3 runs to 11 residues. CDR1 is MDHEN and CDR2 is SYDVKM in the germline V gene. V was shortened by 2 bases and J by 3 bases, with 2 bases between the two germline ends. CDR3: CASSLHYEQYF. DNA for the CDR3: TGTGCCAGCAGTTTACACTACGAGCAGTACTTC.

V is TRBV18 and J is TRBJ2-3, with 8 bases aligning to TRBD1. The length of the CDR3 is 15 residues. Losses at the gene ends were 3 bases for V and 1 base for J; bases not matched to a gene: 3. Per the germline V gene, CDR1 is KGHSH and CDR2 is LQKENI. The chain's CDR3 is CASSPPGQGTDTQYF. Written as DNA, the CDR3 is TGTGCCAGCTCACCGCCGGGACAGGGCACAGATACGCAGTATTTT.

The chain has TRBV18 and TRBJ1-5; TRBD1 is a possible D gene (5 bases). The CDR3 runs 15 residues. The germline gives CDR1 KGHSH, CDR2 LQKENI. V was pared by 3 bases and J by 5 bases, with 14 bases between. CDR3 coding DNA: TGTGCCAGCTCACCCTCTGACAGACCATATCAGCCCCAGCATTTT. This gives the protein CASSPSDRPYQPQHF.

J is TRBJ1-2 and V is TRBV6-1, with D perhaps TRBD1 (5 bases). The length of the CDR3 is 13 residues. The germline CDR1 and CDR2 sequences are MNHNS and SASEGT. Between the trimmed V and J ends, which lost 1 base and 4 bases, there was a span of 7 bases. The CDR3 is CASSEVGAYGYTF. The CDR3 nucleotides are TGTGCCAGCAGTGAAGTTGGGGCCTATGGCTACACCTTC.

This clone was recorded only once. This chain links TRBV11-3 with TRBJ2-3, with 9 bases identical to TRBD1. This CDR3 has 15 residues. Germline V CDR1 and CDR2: SGHNT, YENEEA. V lost 4 bases, J lost 5 bases, and 7 bases stayed unmatched. DNA for the CDR3: TGTGCCAGCAGCTCCGGACAGGGGATAGAAGATACGCAGTATTTT. It translates to CASSSGQGIEDTQYF.

The V gene is TRBV5-1, the J gene TRBJ2-3; 8 bases match TRBD1. Trimming cost V 4 bases and J 1 base; bases outside gene matches: 5. Germline V CDR1 and CDR2: SGHRS, YFSETQ. CDR3 length: 15 residues. The CDR3 is CASSRTGIGTDTQYF. Here the CDR3 DNA reads TGCGCCAGCAGCCGGACAGGGATCGGCACAGATACGCAGTATTTT.

This sequence joins TRBV6-5 and TRBJ1-2; D is unresolved. Germline V CDR1 and CDR2: MNHEY, SVGAGI. The germline V and J ends were trimmed by 2 bases and 4 bases, with 8 bases remaining between them. The CDR3 contains 13 residues. DNA of the CDR3: TGTGCCAGCAGTTACGGCCAACGCTATGGCTACACCTTC. The encoded protein is CASSYGQRYGYTF.

This clone was counted a few times. This sequence joins TRBV6-2 or TRBV6-3 and TRBJ1-1, with 9 bases that match TRBD1. Losses at the gene ends were 4 bases for V and 0 bases for J; bases not matched to a gene: 0. Germline V gives CDR1 MNHEY, CDR2 SVGEGT. This CDR3 is built from 14 residues. CDR3 loop: CASSWDRVNTEAFF. The CDR3 coding sequence is TGTGCCAGCAGTTGGGACAGGGTGAACACTGAAGCTTTCTTT.

The chain links TRBV5-1 to TRBJ2-2; 9 bases agree with TRBD2. V dropped 7 bases and J dropped 7; count of bases not matched to a gene: 14. Germline V gives CDR1 SGHRS, CDR2 YFSETQ. CDR3 length: 16 residues. DNA for the CDR3: TGCGCCAGCTCCCCCCGGGCGCTAGCGGGATACGGGGAGCTGTTTTTT. Protein: CASSPRALAGYGELFF.

CDR3 sequence reads: CASSLDRYYTEAFF. The DNA of the CDR3 is TGTGCCAGCAGCTTAGACAGATACTACACTGAAGCTTTCTTT. The chain joins TRBV13 to TRBJ1-1; D is ambiguous. V was pared by 1 base and J by 3 bases, with 9 bases between. CDR1 PRHDT and CDR2 FYEKMQ come from the germline V gene (reference sequence). This CDR3 has 14 residues. Together with reference TRBV13 and TRBJ1-1, the CDR3 gives the full variable domain: AAGVIQSPRHLIKEKRETATLKCYPIPRHDTVYWYQQGPGQDPQFLISFYEKMQSDKGSIPDRFSAQQFSDYHSELNMSSLELGDSALYFCASSLDRYYTEAFFGQGTRLTVV.

The chain has TRBV18 and TRBJ2-7; D gene uncertain. Germline loops: CDR1 KGHSH, CDR2 LQKENI. Trimming pared 1 base from V and 5 bases from J, leaving 9 bases between. The CDR3 loop spans 13 amino acids. Written as DNA, the CDR3 is TGTGCCAGCTCACCACGAGAGGAGAACGAGCAGTACTTC. Protein sequence: CASSPREENEQYF.

CDR3 region: CASSSLAGEEETQYF. CDR3 in DNA: TGTGCCAGCAGCTCCTTAGCGGGAGAGGAGGAGACCCAGTACTTC. The chain has TRBV5-4 and TRBJ2-5; 9 bases line up with TRBD2. CDR1 is SGHNT, CDR2 YYREEE, per germline (reference sequence). The junction had 8 bases not matched to a gene; V was cut back by 3 bases and J by 5 bases. The CDR3 extends over 15 amino acids.

The chain links TRBV11-2 to TRBJ2-7, with 9 bases matching TRBD2. J lost 2 bases, V lost 0 bases, and 5 bases had no gene match. The CDR3 totals 16 residues. The germline gives CDR1 SGHAT, CDR2 FQNNGV. CDR3 DNA: TGTGCCAGCAGCTTAGATGGCGGGGGGGGTACCTACGAGCAGTACTTC. Residues: CASSLDGGGGTYEQYF. The full variable domain, its missing parts supplied by reference TRBV11-2 and TRBJ2-7, is EAGVAQSPRYKIIEKRQSVAFWCNPISGHATLYWYQQILGQGPKLLIQFQNNGVVDDSQLPKDRFSAERLKGVDSTLKIQPAKLEDSAVYLCASSLDGGGGTYEQYFGPGTRLTVT.

The rearrangement uses TRBV11-3 and TRBJ2-1; the match to TRBD1 covers 9 bases. Germline assignment: CDR1 SGHNT and CDR2 YENEEA. This CDR3 is 16 amino acids long. V shed 5 bases, J shed 3 bases, and the junction held 8 bases outside the gene matches. CDR3 sequence: CASSIGLGQGYNEQFF. The CDR3 nucleotides are TGTGCCAGCAGCATCGGGCTGGGACAGGGCTACAATGAGCAGTTCTTC.

The V gene is TRBV9, the J gene TRBJ1-5; D perhaps matches TRBD1 (5 bases). Germline CDR1 is SGDLS and CDR2 is YYNGEE. V lost 3 bases and J lost 6, with 13 bases in between. CDR3 length: 14 amino acids. CDR3 coding DNA: TGTGCCAGCAGCGCGGGGGGGGATATTCAGCCCCAGCATTTT. It translates to CASSAGGDIQPQHF.

CDR3 DNA: TGTGCCAGCAGCCAAGATAGAGCACCTTACAATGAGCAGTTCTTC. This sequence encodes CASSQDRAPYNEQFF. The V call is TRBV3-1 (or the pseudogene TRBV3-2), the J call TRBJ2-1; unclear D gene. The CDR3 length is 15 residues. V was clipped by 0 bases and J by 4 bases, with 10 bases between them. From germline, CDR1 is LGHDT and CDR2 YNNKEL (reference sequence).

The J gene is TRBJ2-1, the V gene TRBV10-3, with TRBD2 matching 10 bases. V was clipped by 2 bases and J by 7 bases; unmatched bases: 11. Germline CDR1 reads ENHRY; CDR2 reads SYGVKD. The CDR3 loop spans 17 amino acids. This chain's CDR3 is CAISEGKSSGGWNEQFF. As DNA, the CDR3 is TGTGCCATCAGTGAGGGAAAATCTAGCGGGGGATGGAATGAGCAGTTCTTC.

The sample holds one count of this clone. The rearrangement joins TRBV27 to TRBJ2-3; D gene uncertain. Germline assignment: CDR1 MNHEY and CDR2 SMNVEV (reference sequence). The CDR3 contains 17 residues. V lost 5 bases and J 2 bases, leaving 20 bases between the germline ends. In DNA, the CDR3 is TGTGCCAGCAGTCCCGGTTCCTCGAGGAGCAACACAGATACGCAGTATTTT. Amino acid sequence: CASSPGSSRSNTDTQYF.

The chain is built from TRBV2 and TRBJ2-7; the match to TRBD2 covers 7 bases. The junction had 1 base not matched to a gene; V was cut back by 8 bases and J by 0 bases. This CDR3 is built from 12 residues. Germline CDR1 is SNHLY and CDR2 is FYNNEI. The CDR3 DNA follows: TGTGCCAGCGGGAGGGGCTCCTACGAGCAGTACGTC. It translates to CASGRGSYEQYV.

This chain joins TRBV6-5 and TRBJ1-4, with D perhaps TRBD1 (5 bases). The CDR3 spans 14 residues. Per germline, CDR1 MNHEY and CDR2 SVGAGI. The V end lost 2 bases, the J end lost 4 bases, and 8 bases lay between the germline ends. The DNA for the CDR3 is TGTGCCAGCAGTTACGTGGGGGGTAATGAAAAACTGTTTTTT. Translated, it gives CASSYVGGNEKLFF.

The chain links TRBV4-3 to TRBJ2-6; D ambiguous. The CDR3 has 16 amino acids. The V end lost 0 bases, the J end lost 2 bases, and 8 bases lay between the germline ends. Germline V lookup: CDR1 LGHNA, CDR2 YSLEER. The CDR3 DNA sequence: TGCGCCAGCAGCCAAGAAAGAGACACTGGGGCCAACGTCCTGACTTTC. Its protein product is CASSQERDTGANVLTF.

The chain recombines TRBV13 with TRBJ2-7, with no clear D. The CDR3 runs to 14 residues. CDR1 is PRHDT, CDR2 FYEKMQ, per germline (reference sequence). V lost 4 bases and J 4 bases, leaving 14 bases between the germline ends. The CDR3 here is CASSSHLIGYEQYF. For the CDR3, the DNA is TGTGCCAGCAGCTCCCACCTAATCGGGTACGAGCAGTACTTC.

The V and J genes are TRBV7-2 and TRBJ2-7, with a possible D match to TRBD1 (7 bases). Germline CDR1 SGHTA, CDR2 FQGNSA. The CDR3 is 17 amino acids. Trimming stripped 2 bases from V and 6 bases from J, with 23 bases between. The CDR3 reads CASSLLGGRQGPLEQYF. The DNA for the CDR3 is TGTGCCAGCAGCTTATTGGGGGGACGACAGGGACCCCTCGAGCAGTACTTC.